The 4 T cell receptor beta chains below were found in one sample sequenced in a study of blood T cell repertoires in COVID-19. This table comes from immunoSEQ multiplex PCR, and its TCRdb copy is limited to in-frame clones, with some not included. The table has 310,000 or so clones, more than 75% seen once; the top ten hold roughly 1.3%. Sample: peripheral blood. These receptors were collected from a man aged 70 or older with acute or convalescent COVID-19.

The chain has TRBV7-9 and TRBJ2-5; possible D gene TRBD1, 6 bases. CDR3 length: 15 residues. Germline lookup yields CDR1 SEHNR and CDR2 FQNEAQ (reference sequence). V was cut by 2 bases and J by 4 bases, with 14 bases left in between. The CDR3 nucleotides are TGTGCCAGCAGCTTACTACAGGGTGGTGCAGAGACCCAGTACTTC. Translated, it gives CASSLLQGGAETQYF.

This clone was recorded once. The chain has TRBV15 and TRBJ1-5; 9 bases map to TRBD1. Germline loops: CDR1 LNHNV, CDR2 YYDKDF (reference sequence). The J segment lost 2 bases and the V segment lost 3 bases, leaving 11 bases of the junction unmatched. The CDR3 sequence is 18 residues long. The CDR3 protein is CATSSPRTGAFGNQPQHF. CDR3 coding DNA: TGTGCCACCAGCAGCCCCCGGACAGGGGCCTTCGGCAATCAGCCCCAGCATTTT.

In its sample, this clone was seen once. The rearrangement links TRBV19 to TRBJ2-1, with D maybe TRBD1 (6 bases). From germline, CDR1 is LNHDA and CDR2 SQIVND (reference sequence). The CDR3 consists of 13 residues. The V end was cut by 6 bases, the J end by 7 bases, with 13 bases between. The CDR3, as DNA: TGTGCCAGTAGGGCCCGAGGGGGAAATGAGCAGTTCTTC. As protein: CASRARGGNEQFF.

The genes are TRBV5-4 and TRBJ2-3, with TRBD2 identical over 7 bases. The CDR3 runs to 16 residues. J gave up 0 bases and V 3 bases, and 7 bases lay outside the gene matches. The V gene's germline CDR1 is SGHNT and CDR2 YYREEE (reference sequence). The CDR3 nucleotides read TGTGCCAGCAGCTCAAACCGGGACTACAGCACAGATACGCAGTATTTT. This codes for CASSSNRDYSTDTQYF.